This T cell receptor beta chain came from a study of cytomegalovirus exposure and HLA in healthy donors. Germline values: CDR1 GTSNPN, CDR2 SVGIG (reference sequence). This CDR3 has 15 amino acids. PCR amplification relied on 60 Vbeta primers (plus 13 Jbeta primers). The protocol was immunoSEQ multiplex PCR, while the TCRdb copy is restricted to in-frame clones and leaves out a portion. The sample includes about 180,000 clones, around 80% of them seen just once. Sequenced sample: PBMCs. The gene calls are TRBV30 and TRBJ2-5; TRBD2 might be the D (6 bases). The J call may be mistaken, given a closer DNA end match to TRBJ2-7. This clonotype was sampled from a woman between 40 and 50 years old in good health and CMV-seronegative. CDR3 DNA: TGTGCCTGGAGTGTACAGTGGGGTAGCGGCTACGAGCAGTACTTC. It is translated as CAWSVQWGSGYEQYF.